Listed below are T cell receptor beta chains from one sample, sequenced in a study of Ad26.COV2.S vaccination and SARS-CoV-2 variants. Libraries were prepared by immunoSEQ multiplex PCR; TCRdb keeps only in-frame clonotypes and omits some of them. This sample has under 500,000 clones, with about 90% found just once. The sample was peripheral blood, taken in a trial of Ad26.COV2.S vaccine versus placebo. These receptors all come from a person aged 18-65 years who received the Ad26.COV2.S COVID-19 vaccine or a placebo. The CDR3 runs from the conserved cysteine through the conserved F or W. The listing skips clone size in some rows; elsewhere it reads once, few, many or a size class.

j_gene,abundance,v_gene,CDR3aa
TRBJ1-1,.,TRBV5-5,CASSLTLLGRGTEAFF
TRBJ1-1,.,TRBV5-6,CASSLGVIDREAFF
TRBJ1-4,.,TRBV4-3,CASSPWGEGGEKLFF
TRBJ1-1,.,TRBV5-8,CASSLSEAFF
TRBJ2-6,once,TRBV6-5,CASSYFSSGANVLTF
TRBJ2-7,.,TRBV5-1,CASSIGSSYEQYF
TRBJ1-1,.,TRBV18,CASSPDRNMNTEAFF
TRBJ2-3,.,TRBV15,CATSRGGAGSTDTQYF
TRBJ1-1,.,TRBV19,CASSWGSFANTEAFF
TRBJ2-2,.,TRBV5-4,CASSLGGAGGTGELFF
TRBJ2-7,.,TRBV7-7,CASSSDPRAEQYF
TRBJ2-1,.,TRBV27,CASSLRGVVSEQFF
TRBJ2-1,.,TRBV7-9,CASSIGQGPSNEQFF
TRBJ1-3,.,TRBV12-5,CASGLVLGSSGNTIYF
TRBJ2-6,.,TRBV14,CASSQDQGASGANVLTF
TRBJ2-1,once,TRBV5-8,CASSLVGFGYNEQFF
TRBJ2-2,.,TRBV21-1,CASSKGGKGTSGKWGSTGELFF
TRBJ1-5,.,TRBV4-3,CASSQDRGLRQPQHF
TRBJ1-3,.,TRBV28,CASTSGARPGNTIYF
TRBJ2-7,.,TRBV5-4,CASSLVPSGGYEQYF
TRBJ2-3,.,TRBV4-1,CASSQAGNRGPDTQYF
TRBJ2-3,once,TRBV6-5,CASSYSREGGTDTQYF
TRBJ1-6,.,TRBV11-2,CASSRLDGSSSSPLHF
TRBJ1-6,.,TRBV19,CASSNIGTGGGNSPLHF
TRBJ1-1,.,TRBV19,CASSTARATEAFF
TRBJ2-5,.,TRBV7-9,CASSLGPGLTGTQYF
TRBJ2-4,.,TRBV7-2,CASSTRQGSQNIQYF
TRBJ2-2,.,TRBV30,CASSLSTGELFF
TRBJ1-5,.,TRBV28,CASSLFLPGQGAYSNQPQHF
TRBJ1-5,.,TRBV5-1,CASSFTGGSQPQHF
TRBJ1-1,few,TRBV27,CARGDREGNTEAFF
TRBJ1-6,.,TRBV27,CASSPGTHNSPLHF
TRBJ2-3,.,TRBV4-3,CASSYRSSTDTQYF
TRBJ2-7,once,TRBV18,CASSLGTGGYEQYF
TRBJ1-1,.,TRBV11-2,CASSLGRMNTEAFF
TRBJ1-6,.,TRBV6-5,CASSPGGVGSPLHF
TRBJ1-2,.,TRBV24-1,CATSLLTGTDYGYTF
TRBJ2-1,.,TRBV18,CASSPEGGSANEQFF
TRBJ2-1,.,TRBV9,CASGGGAYNEQFF
TRBJ1-6,.,TRBV25-1,CASSFYQGSSPLHF
TRBJ1-1,.,TRBV7-2,CASRVGRQQEAFF
TRBJ1-5,few,TRBV7-9,CASGMGDQPQHF
TRBJ2-7,.,TRBV4-3,CASSHGTGAYEQYF